This T cell receptor (beta chain) was sequenced in a study of control samples from healthy donors and cancer patients. The method was immunoSEQ multiplex PCR; TCRdb's version includes in-frame clones alone and lacks a portion of them. The sample table sets out 150,000 to 200,000 clones. V lost 5 bases and J lost 3, with 19 bases in between. This CDR3 region has 16 residues. Per the germline V gene, CDR1 is SEHNR and CDR2 is FQNEAQ (reference sequence). V usage is TRBV7-9 and J usage is TRBJ1-2; a possible D gene is TRBD1 (6 bases). The TCR sequence derives from a woman aged 25 to 39 in good health. The sequenced sample was blood. The CDR3 DNA is TGTGCCAGCAGCATGGGGGCCCTACAGGGTTACTATGGCTACACCTTC. As protein: CASSMGALQGYYGYTF.